The rows below give T cell receptor beta chains drawn from one sample of a study of beta chain features in type 1 diabetes. Clones were read by immunoSEQ multiplex PCR, and TCRdb kept only the in-frame ones, dropping some. Altogether under 400,000 clones are present, about 12% being singletons, with the ten largest covering 0.0095% to 0.011%. Sequencing was done on a sample of naive CD4+ T cells from blood. These receptors were obtained from a woman younger than 30 with type 1 diabetes. CDR3s include the opening cysteine and the closing phenylalanine or tryptophan. The D gene is left open where the match is weak. Size values are once, few and many counts, or a class for expanded clones, and some rows have none.

>TRBD1|TRBJ2-1|-|TRBV28
TGTGCCAGCAGCCCTCCGTGGTATAGGGGGACAGGGTCCCAGTTCTTC
CASSPPWYRGTGSQFF
>-|TRBJ2-4|-|TRBV5-1
TGCGCCAGCAGCTTGCCGGGGGAAAACATTCAGTACTTC
CASSLPGENIQYF
>-|TRBJ2-1|-|TRBV6-1
TGTGCCAGCAGTGAATCCCAGTTCTACAATGAGCAGTTCTTC
CASSESQFYNEQFF
>TRBD2|TRBJ2-3|-|TRBV9
TGTGCCAGCAGCCTCCTAGCGGGAGTGGGAGATACGCAGTATTTT
CASSLLAGVGDTQYF
>-|TRBJ2-3|-|TRBV7-7
TGTGCTAGCAGCCCGAAGGGGAGCACAGATACGCAGTATTTT
CASSPKGSTDTQYF
>-|TRBJ2-1|-|TRBV20-1
TGCAGTGCTAGGGTAGCGGTCCCTCAGTTCTTC
CSARVAVPQFF
>TRBD1|TRBJ2-1|-|TRBV6-5
TGTGCCAGCAATCGACAGGGGTCGGGTGGTGAGCAGTTCTTC
CASNRQGSGGEQFF
>TRBD1|TRBJ1-1|once|TRBV9
TGTGCCAGCAGCCTCGACAGGGGTGCCACTGAAGCTTTCTTT
CASSLDRGATEAFF
>TRBD2|TRBJ2-3|few|TRBV7-2
TGTGCCAGCAGCCCCTCAGCGGGAGGGGCAGATACGCAGTATTTT
CASSPSAGGADTQYF
>TRBD1|TRBJ2-7|few|TRBV6-6
TGTGCCAGCAGTTACTTAGACAGGGGGGGGCACGAGCAGTACTTC
CASSYLDRGGHEQYF
>TRBD1|TRBJ2-1|-|TRBV4-1
TGCGCCAGCAGCCAAGGGACAGGGCGTCCTAATGAGCAGTTCTTC
CASSQGTGRPNEQFF
>-|TRBJ2-3|-|TRBV5-1
TGCGCCAGCAGCTTGGGAGTATCTGGCACAGATACGCAGTATTTT
CASSLGVSGTDTQYF
>-|TRBJ1-3|-|TRBV29-1
TGCAGCCCTCGGACGCGGGACACCATATATTTT
CSPRTRDTIYF
>-|TRBJ2-3|few|TRBV4-3
TGCGCCAGCAGCCAAGATTTAGACATATCGGATACGCAGTATTTT
CASSQDLDISDTQYF
>-|TRBJ1-2|few|TRBV27
TGTGCCAGCAGCCCTAAGCGGACAGCTTTATATGGCTACACCTTC
CASSPKRTALYGYTF
>-|TRBJ2-5|-|TRBV9
TGTGCCAGCAGCTTGACAGAGCAAGAGACCCAGTACTTC
CASSLTEQETQYF